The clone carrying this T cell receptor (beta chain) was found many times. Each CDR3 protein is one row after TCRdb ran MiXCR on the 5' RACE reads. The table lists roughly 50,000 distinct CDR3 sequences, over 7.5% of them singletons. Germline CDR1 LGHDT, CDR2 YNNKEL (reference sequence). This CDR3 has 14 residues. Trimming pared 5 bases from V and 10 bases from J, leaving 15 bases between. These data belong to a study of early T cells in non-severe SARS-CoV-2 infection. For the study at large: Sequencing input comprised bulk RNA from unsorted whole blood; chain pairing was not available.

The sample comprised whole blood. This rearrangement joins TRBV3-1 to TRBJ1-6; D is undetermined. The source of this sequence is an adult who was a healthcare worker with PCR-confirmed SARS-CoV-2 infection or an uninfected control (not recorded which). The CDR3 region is CASSAPPLGSPLHF. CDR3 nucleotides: TGTGCCAGCAGCGCTCCCCCCCTAGGGTCACCCCTCCACTTT.